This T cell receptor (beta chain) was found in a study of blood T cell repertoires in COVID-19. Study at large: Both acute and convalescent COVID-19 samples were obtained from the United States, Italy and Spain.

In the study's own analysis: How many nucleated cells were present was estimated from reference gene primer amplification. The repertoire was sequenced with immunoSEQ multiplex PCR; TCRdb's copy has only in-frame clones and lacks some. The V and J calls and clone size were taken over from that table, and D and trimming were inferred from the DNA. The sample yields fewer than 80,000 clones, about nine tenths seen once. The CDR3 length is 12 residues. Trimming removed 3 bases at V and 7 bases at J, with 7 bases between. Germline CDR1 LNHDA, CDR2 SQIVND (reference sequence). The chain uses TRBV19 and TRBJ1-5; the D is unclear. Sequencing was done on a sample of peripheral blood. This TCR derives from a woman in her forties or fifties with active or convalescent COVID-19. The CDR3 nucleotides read TGTGCCAGTAGTATCGGGGTCCAGCCCCAGCATTTT. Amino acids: CASSIGVQPQHF.